This section outlines one T cell receptor (beta chain) sequence together with its context. Its antigen is undetermined. V was clipped by 5 bases and J by 1 base; unmatched bases: 6. The CDR3 has 16 residues. Germline V CDR1 and CDR2: SGHTA, FQGNSA. Clones were read by immunoSEQ multiplex PCR, and TCRdb kept only the in-frame ones, dropping some. The sample shows tens of thousands of clones, less than 80% of them seen only once. These data belong to a study of early stage breast cancer tumors. Study-wide context: About 80% of the 16 invasive tumors were ER+, PR+ and HER2-. Study findings and constraints: Commonly generated sequences made up most enriched TCRB sequences shared between patients. Tumors had approximately 2.5-fold higher T cell density and higher clonality than adjacent normal breast tissue.

This chain links TRBV7-2 with TRBJ2-7; 12 bases are shared with TRBD2. The sequence derives from a person aged 60 to 70 with breast cancer. Material: blood. The CDR3 reads CASSPSGLAGSYEQYF. CDR3 DNA: TGTGCCAGCAGCCCATCCGGACTAGCGGGATCCTACGAGCAGTACTTC.